The entry below gives a single T cell receptor beta chain sequence along with its context. This CDR3 is 19 amino acids long. These data originate in a study of T cell changes during pregnancy in multiple sclerosis. Produced via immunoSEQ multiplex PCR; TCRdb's table is partial and in-frame only. The table includes roughly 79,000 clones, 75% to 95% detected once. The V and J genes are TRBV21-1 and TRBJ2-7; the DNA was not used to check the table's D call, TRBD2. TRBV21-1 is reported as a pseudogene. This sequence was found in a female donor with multiple sclerosis, enrolled in a pregnancy study. The input for sequencing was CD4+ T cells from peripheral blood mononuclear cells, taken before pregnancy. This chain's CDR3 is CASNQNQGRLAGVPYEQYF. Here the CDR3 DNA reads TGTGCCAGCAACCAGAACCAAGGAAGGCTAGCGGGAGTACCCTACGAGCAGTACTTC.